This T cell receptor (beta chain) emerged from a study of blood T cell repertoires in COVID-19. Overall study context: T cells, B-cell-depleted T cells, or PBMCs provided the cDNA or gDNA that served as material.

Assay: immunoSEQ multiplex PCR; the TCRdb copy retains only in-frame clones and omits some. The data contain about 220,000 clones, approximately 85% of them seen just once; the ten biggest clones take up 2.5% to 3.5%. V lost 3 bases and J lost 0; bases outside the gene matches: 5. From germline, CDR1 is SGHKS and CDR2 YYEKEE (reference sequence). The CDR3 is 15 residues long. The rearrangement joins TRBV5-5 to TRBJ1-1, with TRBD1 identical over 7 bases. Specimen: peripheral blood. The TCR sequence derives from a man aged 50-59 years who had recovered from COVID-19. CDR3: CASSSGGTVNTEAFF. Written as DNA, the CDR3 is TGTGCCAGCAGCTCGGGCGGGACAGTGAACACTGAAGCTTTCTTT.